The rows below give T cell receptor beta chains drawn from one sample of a study of T cell changes during pregnancy in multiple sclerosis. TCRdb's table, derived via immunoSEQ multiplex PCR, lists solely in-frame clones and lacks some. The table records some 120,000 clones, 92% of them present only once. Sequenced material: peripheral blood, taken in the third trimester of pregnancy. Receptor source: a female donor with multiple sclerosis, enrolled in a pregnancy study. The CDR3 runs from the conserved cysteine through the conserved F or W. The order of the fields is D gene, J gene, clone size, V gene, CDR3 protein, CDR3 DNA. The D gene is left open where the match is weak. For some rows the clone size is stated as once, few or many, or as a class when expanded; others skip it.

.	TRBJ2-7	.	TRBV5-1	CASSLQAGAYEQYF	TGCGCCAGCAGCTTGCAGGCAGGCGCCTACGAGCAGTACTTC
.	TRBJ1-4	once	TRBV11-1	CASTATDSNEKLFF	TGTGCCAGCACCGCGACAGACAGTAATGAAAAGCTGTTTTTT
TRBD2	TRBJ2-1	.	TRBV10-2	CASSALSGRAYNEQFF	TGCGCCAGCAGCGCCCTTAGCGGGAGAGCCTACAATGAGCAGTTCTTC
.	TRBJ2-5	.	TRBV4-1	CASSQGPAGETQYF	TGCGCCAGCAGCCAAGGGCCGGCGGGGGAGACCCAGTACTTC
TRBD2	TRBJ2-2	.	TRBV19	CASSSRLAGNTGELFF	TGTGCCAGTAGTTCCCGACTAGCGGGGAACACCGGGGAGCTGTTTTTT
TRBD1	TRBJ1-4	once	TRBV7-2	CASSLGQGTNEKLFF	TGTGCCAGCAGCTTAGGACAGGGAACTAATGAAAAACTGTTTTTT
TRBD2	TRBJ2-1	.	TRBV5-1	CASSLAPSGSRDEQFF	TGCGCCAGCAGCTTGGCACCTAGCGGGAGTAGGGATGAGCAGTTCTTC
.	TRBJ2-1	.	TRBV5-6	CASSKDTGVHSYNEQFF	TGTGCCAGCAGCAAGGATACTGGAGTTCACTCCTACAATGAGCAGTTCTTC
.	TRBJ1-4	.	TRBV29-1	CSVRVLPGEKLFF	TGCAGCGTGCGGGTCCTCCCGGGGGAAAAACTGTTTTTT
.	TRBJ1-1	once	TRBV11-2	CASSVKLNTEAFF	TGTGCCAGCAGTGTTAAACTTAACACTGAAGCTTTCTTT
.	TRBJ2-7	.	TRBV6-5	CASSYHSGEQYF	TGTGCCAGCAGTTATCACAGCGGCGAGCAGTACTTC
TRBD1	TRBJ1-4	.	TRBV5-5	CASSLGTGDEKLFF	TGTGCCAGCAGCTTGGGGACAGGGGATGAAAAACTGTTTTTT
.	TRBJ1-2	.	TRBV28	CASSSQGGFYGYTF	TGTGCCAGCAGTTCTCAAGGAGGGTTTTATGGCTACACCTTC
TRBD1	TRBJ1-4	.	TRBV5-6	CASSRVGQGDEKLFF	TGTGCCAGCAGCCGAGTGGGACAGGGAGATGAAAAACTGTTTTTT
.	TRBJ2-2	.	TRBV2	CASSFKNTGELFF	TGTGCCAGCAGTTTTAAAAACACCGGGGAGCTGTTTTTT
.	TRBJ2-5	.	TRBV7-9	CASTVAGATWDQYF	TGTGCCAGCACCGTCGCGGGGGCCACCTGGGACCAGTACTTC
.	TRBJ2-4	once	TRBV5-6	CASSPEGTQNIQYF	TGTGCCAGCAGCCCGGAGGGGACCCAAAACATTCAGTACTTC
.	TRBJ1-1	.	TRBV25-1	CASSEYRNTEAFF	TGTGCCAGCAGTGAATATAGGAACACTGAAGCTTTCTTT
TRBD1	TRBJ1-5	.	TRBV2	CASSSPDRGPRSAQHF	TGTGCCAGCAGTTCCCCGGACAGGGGGCCCCGATCAGCCCAGCATTTT
TRBD1	TRBJ2-7	.	TRBV7-8	CASSQRTGENYEQYF	TGTGCCAGCAGCCAGAGGACAGGGGAAAACTACGAGCAGTACTTC